This T cell receptor beta chain was profiled in a study of blood T cell repertoires in COVID-19. In the study overall: Some COVID-19 samples were acute and others convalescent; all came from the United States, Italy and Spain.

This CDR3 is built from 16 residues. The trim removed 2 bases at V and 4 bases at J, leaving 8 bases unmatched. Germline assignment: CDR1 SGHDT and CDR2 YYEEEE. In the original analysis: For nucleated cells, counts were estimated from reference gene primer amplification. Sequencing was performed with immunoSEQ multiplex PCR; in TCRdb, only in-frame clones are kept and a portion is missing. V, J and clone size are those of that table, while D and trimming were read from the DNA. The sample includes 200,000 to 250,000 clones, 88% of them seen just once. One Seattle source followed patients from active infection through their disease course.

The source of this sequence is a man aged 45-65 years with COVID-19, enrolled during active disease. The sequencing sample was made of peripheral blood. The chain has TRBV5-6 and TRBJ2-2; 7 bases agree with TRBD2. The CDR3 loop is CASSLGLAEITGELFF. The CDR3 DNA is TGTGCCAGCAGCTTAGGGCTAGCGGAGATCACCGGGGAGCTGTTTTTT.